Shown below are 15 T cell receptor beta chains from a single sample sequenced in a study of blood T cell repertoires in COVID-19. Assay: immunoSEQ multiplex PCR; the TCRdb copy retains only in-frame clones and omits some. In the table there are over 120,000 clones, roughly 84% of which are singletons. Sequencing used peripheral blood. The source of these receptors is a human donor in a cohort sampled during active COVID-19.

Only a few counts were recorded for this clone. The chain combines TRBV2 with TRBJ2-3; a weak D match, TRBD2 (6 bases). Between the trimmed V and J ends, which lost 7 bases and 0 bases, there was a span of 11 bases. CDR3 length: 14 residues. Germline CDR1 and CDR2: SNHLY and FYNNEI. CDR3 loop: CASIAGPSTDTQYF. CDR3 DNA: TGTGCCAGCATTGCGGGGCCTAGCACAGATACGCAGTATTTT.

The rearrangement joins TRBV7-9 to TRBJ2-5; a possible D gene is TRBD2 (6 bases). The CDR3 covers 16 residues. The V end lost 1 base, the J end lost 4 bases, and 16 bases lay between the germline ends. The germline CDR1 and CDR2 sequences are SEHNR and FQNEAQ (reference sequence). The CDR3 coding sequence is TGTGCCAGCAGCTTAGGGAGAGCCCTGGGAGGAGAGACCCAGTACTTC. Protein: CASSLGRALGGETQYF.

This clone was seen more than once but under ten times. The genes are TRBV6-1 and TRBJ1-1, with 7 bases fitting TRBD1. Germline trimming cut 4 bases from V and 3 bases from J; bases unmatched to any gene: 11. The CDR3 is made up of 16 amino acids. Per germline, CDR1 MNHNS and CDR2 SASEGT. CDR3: CASSVRDRVSYTEAFF. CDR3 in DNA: TGTGCCAGCAGTGTTCGAGACAGGGTATCGTACACTGAAGCTTTCTTT.

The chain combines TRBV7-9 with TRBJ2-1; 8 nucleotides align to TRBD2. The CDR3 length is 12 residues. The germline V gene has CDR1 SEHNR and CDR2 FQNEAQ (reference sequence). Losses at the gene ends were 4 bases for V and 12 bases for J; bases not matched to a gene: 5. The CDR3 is CASSSTREGQFF. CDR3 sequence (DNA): TGTGCCAGCAGCTCGACCCGGGAGGGGCAGTTCTTC.

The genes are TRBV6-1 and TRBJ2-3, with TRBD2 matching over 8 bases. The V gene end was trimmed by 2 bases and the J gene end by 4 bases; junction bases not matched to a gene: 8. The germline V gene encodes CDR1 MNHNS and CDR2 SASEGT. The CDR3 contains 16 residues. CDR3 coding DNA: TGTGCCAGCAGTGAATACGGGGGGGCCGCTGCAGATACGCAGTATTTT. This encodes CASSEYGGAAADTQYF.

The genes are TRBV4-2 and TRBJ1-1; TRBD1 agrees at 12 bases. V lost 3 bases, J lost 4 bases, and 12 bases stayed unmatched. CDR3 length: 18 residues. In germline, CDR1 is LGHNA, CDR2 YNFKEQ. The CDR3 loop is CASSHRGTGGGLGTEAFF. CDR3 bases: TGTGCCAGCAGCCACCGCGGGACAGGGGGCGGGTTGGGCACTGAAGCTTTCTTT.

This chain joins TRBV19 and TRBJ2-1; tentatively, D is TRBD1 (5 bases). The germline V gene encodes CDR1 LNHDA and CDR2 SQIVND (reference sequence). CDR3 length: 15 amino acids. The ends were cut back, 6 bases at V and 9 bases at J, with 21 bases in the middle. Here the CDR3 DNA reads TGTGCCAGTAGCATAAGTTCGATCCAGGGTGCTGAGCAGTTCTTC. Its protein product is CASSISSIQGAEQFF. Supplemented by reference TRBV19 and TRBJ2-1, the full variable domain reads DGGITQSPKYLFRKEGQNVTLSCEQNLNHDAMYWYRQDPGQGLRLIYYSQIVNDFQKGDIAEGYSVSREKKESFPLTVTSAQKNPTAFYLCASSISSIQGAEQFFGPGTRLTVL.

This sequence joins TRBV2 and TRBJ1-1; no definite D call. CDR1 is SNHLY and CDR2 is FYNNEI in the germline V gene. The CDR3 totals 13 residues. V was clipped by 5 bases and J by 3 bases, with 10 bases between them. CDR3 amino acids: CASSSGMDTEAFF. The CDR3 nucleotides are TGTGCCAGCAGTTCGGGGATGGACACTGAAGCTTTCTTT.

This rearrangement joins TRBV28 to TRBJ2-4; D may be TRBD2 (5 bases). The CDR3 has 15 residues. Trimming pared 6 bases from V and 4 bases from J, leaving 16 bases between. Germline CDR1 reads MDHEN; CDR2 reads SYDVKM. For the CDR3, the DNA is TGTGCCAGCAGATCACCCCCCTCGGGGAAAAACATTCAGTACTTC. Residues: CASRSPPSGKNIQYF.

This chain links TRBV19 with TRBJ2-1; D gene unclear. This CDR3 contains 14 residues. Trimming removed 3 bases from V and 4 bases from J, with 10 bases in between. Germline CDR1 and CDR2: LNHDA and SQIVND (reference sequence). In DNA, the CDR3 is TGTGCCAGTAGTATTAAGGCGGATTACAATGAGCAGTTCTTC. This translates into CASSIKADYNEQFF.

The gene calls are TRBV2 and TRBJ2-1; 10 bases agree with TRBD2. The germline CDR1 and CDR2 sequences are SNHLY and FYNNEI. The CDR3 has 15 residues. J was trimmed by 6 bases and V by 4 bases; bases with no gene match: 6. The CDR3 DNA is TGTGCCAGCAGTGTGGCGGGACTAGCGAGCAATGAGCAGTTCTTC. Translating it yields CASSVAGLASNEQFF.

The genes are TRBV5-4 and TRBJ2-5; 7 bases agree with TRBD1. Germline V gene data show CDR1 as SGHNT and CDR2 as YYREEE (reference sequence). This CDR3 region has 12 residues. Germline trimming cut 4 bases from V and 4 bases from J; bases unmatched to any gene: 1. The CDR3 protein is CASSRDRETQYF. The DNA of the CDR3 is TGTGCCAGCAGCCGGGACAGAGAGACCCAGTACTTC.

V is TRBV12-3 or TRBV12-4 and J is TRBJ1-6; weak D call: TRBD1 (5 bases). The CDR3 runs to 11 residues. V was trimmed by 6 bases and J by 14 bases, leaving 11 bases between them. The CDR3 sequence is CASSDSRALHF. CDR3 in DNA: TGTGCCAGCAGCGACAGTCGGGCCCTCCACTTT.

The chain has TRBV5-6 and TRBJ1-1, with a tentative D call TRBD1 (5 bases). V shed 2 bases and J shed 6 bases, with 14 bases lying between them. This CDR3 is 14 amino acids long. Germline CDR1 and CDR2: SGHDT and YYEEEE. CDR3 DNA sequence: TGTGCCAGCAGCTTAGGGAGGGGCCGGGCTGAAGCTTTCTTT. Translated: CASSLGRGRAEAFF.

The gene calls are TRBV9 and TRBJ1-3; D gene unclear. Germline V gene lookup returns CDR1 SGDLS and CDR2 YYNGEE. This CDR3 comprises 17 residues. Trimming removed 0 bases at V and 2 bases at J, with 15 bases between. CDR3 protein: CASSVAPRVSAGNTIYF. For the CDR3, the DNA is TGTGCCAGCAGCGTAGCCCCACGAGTGAGTGCTGGAAACACCATATATTTT.